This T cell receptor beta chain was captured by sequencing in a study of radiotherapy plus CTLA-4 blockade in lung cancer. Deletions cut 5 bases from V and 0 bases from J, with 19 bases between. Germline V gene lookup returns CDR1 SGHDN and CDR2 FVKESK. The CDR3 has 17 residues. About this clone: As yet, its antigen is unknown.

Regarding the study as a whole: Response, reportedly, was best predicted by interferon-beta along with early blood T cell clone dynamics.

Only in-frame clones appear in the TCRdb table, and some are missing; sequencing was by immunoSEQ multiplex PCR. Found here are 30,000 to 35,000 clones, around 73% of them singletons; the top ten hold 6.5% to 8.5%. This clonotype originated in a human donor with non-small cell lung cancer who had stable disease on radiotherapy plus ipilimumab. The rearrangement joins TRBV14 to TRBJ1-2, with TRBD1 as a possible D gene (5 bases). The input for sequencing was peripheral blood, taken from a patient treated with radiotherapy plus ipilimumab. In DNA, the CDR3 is TGTGCCAGCAGCGGCCTTACATGGGACTCAGCTAACTATGGCTACACCTTC. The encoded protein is CASSGLTWDSANYGYTF. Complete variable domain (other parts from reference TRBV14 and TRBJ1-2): EAGVTQFPSHSVIEKGQTVTLRCDPISGHDNLYWYRRVMGKEIKFLLHFVKESKQDESGMPNNRFLAERTGGTYSTLKVQPAELEDSGVYFCASSGLTWDSANYGYTFGSGTRLTVV.